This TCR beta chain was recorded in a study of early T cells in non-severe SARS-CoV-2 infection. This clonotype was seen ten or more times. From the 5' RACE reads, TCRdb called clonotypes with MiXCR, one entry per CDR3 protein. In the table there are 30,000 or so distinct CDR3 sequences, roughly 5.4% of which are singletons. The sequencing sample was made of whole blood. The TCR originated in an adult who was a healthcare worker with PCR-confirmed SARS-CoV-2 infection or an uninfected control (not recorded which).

CDR3 sequence: CATSLQLTWDTEAFF. As DNA, the CDR3 is TGTGCCACCAGCCTCCAACTAACGTGGGACACTGAAGCTTTCTTT. The chain carries TRBV15 and TRBJ1-1; unclear D gene. The CDR3 runs to 15 residues. Looked up from germline, CDR1 is LNHNV and CDR2 is YYDKDF (reference sequence). V dropped 5 bases and J dropped 3 bases, with 16 bases sitting between them.